Following are 7 T cell receptor beta chains from one sample sequenced in a study of patients and donors after allogeneic stem cell transplantation. TCRdb re-called the RT-PCR reads through MiXCR, storing one row per CDR3 protein. The table includes about a million distinct CDR3 sequences, around 17% detected once. Sequencing was done on a sample of blood, either unsorted or a sorted T cell fraction (not recorded which). Receptor source: a human donor who was either an allogeneic HSCT recipient or a stem cell or donor lymphocyte infusion donor (not recorded which). It is not recorded whose cells these are; they may come from a transplant donor.

The table lists this clonotype with a few counts. The chain employs TRBV20-1 and TRBJ2-7; perhaps TRBD2 as D (6 bases). The germline V and J ends were trimmed by 0 bases and 6 bases, with 12 bases remaining between them. Germline CDR1 is DFQATT and CDR2 is SNEGSKA (reference sequence). The CDR3 covers 13 residues. CDR3 region: CSARDPTRPEQYF. DNA of the CDR3: TGCAGTGCTAGAGATCCGACTAGACCCGAGCAGTACTTC.

This clonotype has a handful of counts. The genes are TRBV7-6 and TRBJ2-1; 8 bases are shared with TRBD2. Germline V gene data show CDR1 as SGHVS and CDR2 as FNYEAQ. J lost 3 bases, V lost 3 bases, and 4 bases had no gene match. The CDR3 totals 15 residues. CDR3 region: CASSFSSGGYNEQFF. The CDR3 bases are TGTGCCAGCAGCTTTAGCAGCGGGGGCTACAATGAGCAGTTCTTC.

V gene TRBV2 combines with J gene TRBJ2-7; 10 positions agree with TRBD1. The V gene end was trimmed by 2 bases and the J gene end by 4 bases; junction bases not matched to a gene: 5. Germline V lookup: CDR1 SNHLY, CDR2 FYNNEI. The CDR3 covers 15 residues. The CDR3 spells CASSELRGQGYEQYF. The CDR3 region has the DNA TGTGCCAGCAGTGAATTGAGGGGACAGGGGTACGAGCAGTACTTC. Full variable domain (rest looked up from reference TRBV2 and TRBJ2-7): EPEVTQTPSHQVTQMGQEVILRCVPISNHLYFYWYRQILGQKVEFLVSFYNNEISEKSEIFDDQFSVERPDGSNFTLKIRSTKLEDSAMYFCASSELRGQGYEQYFGPGTRLTVT.

This clonotype was counted between two and nine times. The chain employs TRBV5-6 and TRBJ2-1; TRBD2 agrees at 8 bases. V shed 1 base and J 3 bases; nucleotides not matched to a gene: 3. This CDR3 spans 15 amino acids. Germline CDR1 and CDR2: SGHDT and YYEEEE. The CDR3 coding sequence is TGTGCCAGCAGCTTGTGCGGGAGGCTCTACAATGAGCAGTTCTTC. Amino acid sequence: CASSLCGRLYNEQFF.

With regard to this clonotype: The junction departs from germline at one end; a sequencing error may be responsible. The chain employs TRBV7-9 and TRBJ2-1; D remains unclear. The CDR3 runs to 13 residues. Germline assignment: CDR1 SEHNR and CDR2 FQNEAQ (reference sequence). The CDR3 region is CASSLSPLPGLIF. In DNA, the CDR3 is TGTGCCAGCAGCTTATCGCCGCTCCCGGGTCTGATCTTC.

In this sample, this clonotype turned up a few times. V is TRBV3-1 and J is TRBJ1-2, with D tentatively TRBD1 (5 bases). The CDR3 covers 13 residues. Trimming cost V 4 bases and J 7 bases, with 13 bases left between them. The germline gives CDR1 LGHDT, CDR2 YNNKEL (reference sequence). CDR3 nucleotides: TGTGCCAGCAGCCGAGGGACCGTCGGTGGCTACACCTTC. As protein: CASSRGTVGGYTF.

The genes are TRBV20-1 and TRBJ1-1; no reliable D call. The length of the CDR3 is 14 residues. Per germline, CDR1 DFQATT and CDR2 SNEGSKA (reference sequence). V lost 1 base and J lost 8, with 17 bases in between. CDR3 in DNA: TGCAGTGCTAGAGTAAACAGTCAGTTACCCGAAGCTTTCTTT. Protein sequence: CSARVNSQLPEAFF.